These 13 T cell receptor beta chains were sequenced from one sample in a study of shared clonotypes between healthy human individuals. Clones were sequenced by immunoSEQ multiplex PCR, and TCRdb holds only the in-frame ones, with some missing. The sample comprises about 960,000 clones, more than 75% of which are singletons, and about 1.5% rests with the top ten. The source material was memory CD4+ T cells sorted from blood. Subset meaning: CD45RA-negative fraction. The source is a man between 18 and 29 years old in good health.

The chain uses TRBV7-6 and TRBJ1-6, with 9 bases fitting TRBD1. CDR3 length equals 15 residues. V lost 4 bases to trimming and J lost 7 bases; unmatched junction nucleotides: 5. CDR1 is SGHVS and CDR2 is FNYEAQ in the germline V gene. DNA for the CDR3: TGTGCCAGCAGCTCCCAAGGACAGGGGAATTCACCCCTCCACTTT. The encoded protein is CASSSQGQGNSPLHF.

This clone was recorded a few times. The chain uses TRBV5-1 and TRBJ2-1; D is unresolved. Germline V gives CDR1 SGHRS, CDR2 YFSETQ. The CDR3 runs to 15 residues. Trimming pared 2 bases from V and 0 bases from J, leaving 9 bases between. Here the CDR3 DNA reads TGCGCCAGCAGCTTTGCGGCGAGCTCCTACAATGAGCAGTTCTTC. Protein sequence: CASSFAASSYNEQFF.

The genes are TRBV6-1 and TRBJ2-3; TRBD2 is a possible D gene (6 bases). The CDR3 spans 14 residues. Looked up from germline, CDR1 is MNHNS and CDR2 is SASEGT. V dropped 4 bases and J dropped 6 bases, with 14 bases sitting between them. The CDR3 sequence is CASSGVRGGDTQYF. CDR3 bases: TGTGCCAGCAGTGGGGTGCGGGGCGGGGATACGCAGTATTTT.

This clone was seen a few times. V and J are TRBV11-2 and TRBJ1-2; D remains ambiguous. CDR1 is SGHAT, CDR2 FQNNGV, per germline. The CDR3 contains 15 residues. V gave up 1 base and J gave up 4 bases, with 13 bases separating them. The CDR3 DNA reads TGTGCCAGCAGCTTAGTACAGAACCTCCCCTATGGCTACACCTTC. Its protein is CASSLVQNLPYGYTF.

The rearrangement joins TRBV7-9 to TRBJ2-5; unclear D gene. This CDR3 is built from 14 residues. V was shortened by 0 bases and J by 2 bases, with 7 bases between the two germline ends. The germline CDR1 and CDR2 sequences are SEHNR and FQNEAQ (reference sequence). CDR3 DNA sequence: TGTGCCAGCAGCTTAGCTGGACGACAAGAGACCCAGTACTTC. As protein: CASSLAGRQETQYF.

J is TRBJ2-5 and V is TRBV5-1; D unresolved. Trimming stripped 4 bases from V and 0 bases from J, with 10 bases between. The CDR3 is 14 residues long. Germline loops: CDR1 SGHRS, CDR2 YFSETQ. CDR3 protein: CASSLGTNQETQYF. The CDR3 region has the DNA TGCGCCAGCAGCCTAGGAACCAACCAAGAGACCCAGTACTTC.

This clone has a single count. This chain joins TRBV5-1 and TRBJ2-1, with D possibly matching TRBD2 (6 bases). Germline V gene lookup returns CDR1 SGHRS and CDR2 YFSETQ. Trimming left V 3 bases short and J 8 bases short, with 15 bases between. This CDR3 is 14 amino acids long. CDR3 amino acids: CASSSQWGDHEQFF. The CDR3 coding sequence is TGCGCCAGCAGCTCCCAATGGGGGGATCATGAGCAGTTCTTC. Supplemented by reference TRBV5-1 and TRBJ2-1, the full variable domain reads KAGVTQTPRYLIKTRGQQVTLSCSPISGHRSVSWYQQTPGQGLQFLFEYFSETQRNKGNFPGRFSGRQFSNSRSEMNVSTLELGDSALYLCASSSQWGDHEQFFGPGTRLTVL.

The chain employs TRBV2 and TRBJ1-2; 9 nucleotides agree with TRBD1. Losses at the gene ends were 4 bases for V and 8 bases for J; bases not matched to a gene: 8. The germline CDR1 and CDR2 sequences are SNHLY and FYNNEI. The CDR3 extends over 14 amino acids. CDR3 protein: CASSVTGGGKGYTF. The CDR3 DNA follows: TGTGCCAGCAGTGTCACAGGGGGCGGGAAGGGCTACACCTTC.

This chain joins TRBV5-6 and TRBJ1-2, with D possibly TRBD1 on 5 matching bases. V shed 4 bases and J shed 6 bases, with 19 bases lying between them. The CDR3 loop spans 15 amino acids. Germline V lookup: CDR1 SGHDT, CDR2 YYEEEE. CDR3 residues: CASSRQMRGFHGYTF. The DNA for the CDR3 is TGTGCCAGCAGCCGCCAAATGAGGGGCTTCCATGGCTACACCTTC.

CDR3 bases: TGTGCCAGCACCCTATGGGGGGGGTCAAATGAAAAACTGTTTTTT. This encodes CASTLWGGSNEKLFF. The V and J genes are TRBV6-1 and TRBJ1-4, with a tentative D call TRBD1 (5 bases). CDR3 length: 15 amino acids. The germline V gene has CDR1 MNHNS and CDR2 SASEGT. Trimming took 7 bases from V and 5 from J, leaving 17 bases between them.

This clone has a handful of counts. The chain has TRBV6-5 and TRBJ1-5; 7 positions match TRBD1. The junction had 8 bases not matched to a gene; V was cut back by 4 bases and J by 2 bases. The CDR3 runs 16 residues. Germline CDR1 is MNHEY and CDR2 is SVGAGI. The CDR3 here is CASSSHRGTGNQPQHF. DNA for the CDR3: TGTGCCAGCAGTTCGCACAGGGGCACTGGCAATCAGCCCCAGCATTTT.

J is TRBJ2-7 and V is TRBV19, with 8 bases that match TRBD1. The CDR3 runs 14 residues. The V segment lost 5 bases and the J segment 1 base; nucleotides outside the gene matches: 4. Germline loops: CDR1 LNHDA, CDR2 SQIVND (reference sequence). CDR3 protein: CASSADRASYEQYF. The CDR3 DNA reads TGTGCCAGTAGTGCGGACAGGGCATCCTACGAGCAGTACTTC.

The chain combines TRBV11-2 with TRBJ1-2; 11 nucleotides align to TRBD1. V gave up 5 bases and J gave up 2 bases; unmatched junction bases: 4. The CDR3 loop spans 15 amino acids. The germline gives CDR1 SGHAT, CDR2 FQNNGV. The CDR3 reads CASSRGTGGNYGYTF. The DNA of the CDR3 is TGTGCCAGCAGCCGCGGGACAGGGGGAAACTATGGCTACACCTTC.